The clone carrying this TCR beta chain was recorded at least ten times. The germline gene is not matched at one end of the junction; a read error may be the cause. Hyperthyroidism patients were newly diagnosed, had disease duration under 2 months, and were aged 18 to 65 years. Uncontrolled infection, other autoimmune disease, pregnancy or lactation excluded patients. This entry belongs to a study of T cells in Graves' hyperthyroidism and ophthalmopathy. CDR1 is SSHAT, CDR2 FNYEAQ, per germline (reference sequence). CDR3 length: 13 amino acids. RNA transcripts served as the template for amplifying TCR beta CDR3 regions. The HTBI primer set was used in a first-round RT-PCR of the TCR CDR3. TCRdb fed the multiplex PCR reads into MiXCR, producing one record per CDR3 protein. The top ten hold around 31% of the sample, which has nearly 750,000 distinct CDR3 sequences, 30% to 40% seen once.

The chain couples TRBV7-7 to TRBJ1-1; the D is unclear. This receptor was taken from a woman in her thirties or forties with Graves' hyperthyroidism. Input material: blood. In nucleotides, the CDR3 is TGTGCTAGCAGCCCTAATACTAACACTGAAGCTTTCTTT. Encoded protein: CASSPNTNTEAFF.